This record concerns one T cell receptor (beta chain) sequence. This entry is derived from a study of blood T cell repertoires in COVID-19. V shed 0 bases, J shed 4 bases, and the junction held 6 bases outside the gene matches. This CDR3 is built from 16 residues. Germline loops: CDR1 SGHTA, CDR2 FQGNSA. Only in-frame clones appear in the TCRdb table, and some are missing; sequencing was by immunoSEQ multiplex PCR. Of around 300,000 clones listed, about nine tenths are singletons. The chain uses TRBV7-2 and TRBJ1-2; TRBD1 matches at 9 bases. Sample: peripheral blood. This clonotype was obtained from a man aged 45 to 65 with acute or convalescent COVID-19. CDR3 loop: CASSLALRQGGYGYTF. CDR3 nucleotides: TGTGCCAGCAGCTTAGCGCTGAGACAGGGGGGCTATGGCTACACCTTC.